This is a list of T cell receptor beta chains from one sample in a study of T cells in Graves' hyperthyroidism and ophthalmopathy. TCRdb independently ran MiXCR on the multiplex PCR reads; one entry per CDR3 protein. Among 450,000 to 500,000 distinct CDR3 sequences, about 20% were seen once, and the ten largest hold 49%. Source material: blood. All receptors come from an older woman with Graves' ophthalmopathy. Both conserved end residues are part of each CDR3. The D gene is left open where the match is weak. Size is omitted from some rows. Given values are once, few, many or a class for expanded clones.

15 TRBJ2-7 few TRBV3-1 NA TGTGCCAGCAGCCAAGATAGAGGAGGCTCCTACGAGCAGTACTTC CASSQDRGGSYEQYF
14 TRBJ1-2 many TRBV2 NA TGTGCCAGCAGTGAAGAAAGCAAATCATATGGCTACACCTTC CASSEESKSYGYTF
14 TRBJ1-1 NA TRBV30 NA TGTGCCTGGATCCCGGGACGGTGGAACACTGAAGCTTTCTTT CAWIPGRWNTEAFF
17 TRBJ2-1 NA TRBV6-2/TRBV6-3 TRBD1 TGTGCCAGCAGTTACCCGCAGGGGACAGGCTTCTACAATGAGCAGTTCTTC CASSYPQGTGFYNEQFF
13 TRBJ2-7 NA TRBV6-2/TRBV6-3 NA TGTGCCAGCAGTTTACAGACCTCCTACGAGCAGTACTTC CASSLQTSYEQYF
13 TRBJ1-1 NA TRBV24-1 TRBD1 TGTGCCACCAGTGACTGGACAGGCACTGAAGCTTTCTTT CATSDWTGTEAFF
17 TRBJ1-5 NA TRBV19 TRBD1 TGTGCCAGTAGTATATCAGGGGGCGGGAAGGGCAATCAGCCCCAGCATTTT CASSISGGGKGNQPQHF
14 TRBJ1-5 few TRBV24-1 NA TGTGCCACCAGCGGGGGAGATAGCAATCAGCCCCAGCATTTT CATSGGDSNQPQHF
12 TRBJ2-4 few TRBV3-1 NA TGTGCCAGCAGCCCTACCAAAAACATTCAGTACTTC CASSPTKNIQYF
15 TRBJ2-7 NA TRBV15 NA TGTGCCACCAGCAGAGATCAAGGGGGGGCCTACGAGCAGTACTTC CATSRDQGGAYEQYF
14 TRBJ2-1 many TRBV7-3 NA TGTGCCAGCAGGTCCACAGGGTTACGGAATGAGCAGTTCTTC CASRSTGLRNEQFF
15 TRBJ2-3 NA TRBV13 NA TGTGCCAGCAGCTTAGGCCTGAGGGACACAGATACGCAGTATTTT CASSLGLRDTDTQYF
15 TRBJ2-5 many TRBV28 TRBD1 TGTGCCAGCAGCCCTCCCTTTGGACAGGAGGAGACCCAGTACTTC CASSPPFGQEETQYF
15 TRBJ2-4 NA TRBV30 NA TGTGCCTGGAACCCCGGACCCACAGCCAAAAACATTCAGTACTTC CAWNPGPTAKNIQYF
14 TRBJ2-7 few TRBV7-9 TRBD2 TGTGCCAGCAGCCCCGGGACTAGCCCCTACGAGCAGTACTTC CASSPGTSPYEQYF
13 TRBJ1-2 few TRBV30 NA TGTGCCTGGAGTAAACAAGCTAACTATGGCTACACCTTC CAWSKQANYGYTF
18 TRBJ2-5 NA TRBV9 TRBD1 TGTGCCAGCAGCGTATCCTCAGGGACAGGGACAACACAAGAGACCCAGTACTTC CASSVSSGTGTTQETQYF
14 TRBJ2-7 few TRBV5-1 NA TGCGCCAGCAGCTTGATGTGGTTGAGCTACGAGCAGTACTTC CASSLMWLSYEQYF
15 TRBJ2-2 NA TRBV7-9 TRBD2 TGTGCCAGCAGGGCCGGGACTAGCGGGACCGGGGAGCTGTTTTTT CASRAGTSGTGELFF
13 TRBJ1-4 few TRBV20-1 TRBD1 TGCAGTGCCAAGACAGGGGGGAATGAAAAACTGTTTTTT CSAKTGGNEKLFF
17 TRBJ2-6 many TRBV7-2 TRBD1 TGTGCCAGCAGCGGTAGACAGGGTTTTACTGGGGCCAACGTCCTGACTTTC CASSGRQGFTGANVLTF
15 TRBJ1-5 many TRBV6-1 NA TGTGCCAGCAGTGAAGTGGCAGGGGTTGGCCAGCCCCAGCATTTT CASSEVAGVGQPQHF
13 TRBJ2-7 many TRBV11-1 NA TGTGCCAGCAGCAGAGACGGCCCCTACGAGCAGTACTTC CASSRDGPYEQYF
16 TRBJ2-6 many TRBV2 NA TGTGCCAGCAGTGCGTCGGGACGGCCCGGGGCCAACGTCCTGACTTTC CASSASGRPGANVLTF
15 TRBJ2-1 NA TRBV5-1 NA TGCGCCAGCAGCTTGGATCTAGCGCCCTACAATGAGCAGTTCTTC CASSLDLAPYNEQFF
16 TRBJ2-1 NA TRBV5-1 TRBD2 TGCGCCAGCAGCACCCGGACTAGCGGGAGCAACAATGAGCAGTTCTTC CASSTRTSGSNNEQFF
17 TRBJ2-5 NA TRBV5-4 TRBD2 TGTGCCAGCAGCTTGAAACTAGCGGGCCCCTCCCAAGAGACCCAGTACTTC CASSLKLAGPSQETQYF
18 TRBJ2-1 NA TRBV5-1 TRBD2 TGCGCCAGCAGCTTGGCCGGGACTAGCGGGAGGAGATACAATGAGCAGTTCTTC CASSLAGTSGRRYNEQFF
13 TRBJ2-7 NA TRBV5-1 TRBD2 TGCGCCAGCCGACTAGCGGGAGAGGACGAGCAGTACTTC CASRLAGEDEQYF
12 TRBJ2-5 once TRBV3-1 NA TGTGTCAGCAGCCAAGTTCGGGAGACCCAGTACTTC CVSSQVRETQYF
16 TRBJ1-5 NA TRBV4-2 TRBD1 TGTGCCAGCAGCCAAGGGCTTACAGGGGTCAATCAGCCCCAGCATTTT CASSQGLTGVNQPQHF
18 TRBJ2-1 once TRBV20-1 TRBD1 TGCAGTGCTAGAGATCTCAGGACAGGGGCGACCCAATACAATGAGCAGTTCTTC CSARDLRTGATQYNEQFF
15 TRBJ1-5 few TRBV4-2 NA TGTGCCAGCAGCCAAGGGACCCAGGGAAATCAGCCCCAGCATTTT CASSQGTQGNQPQHF
16 TRBJ2-1 few TRBV5-1 NA TGCGCCAGCAGCTTGTCGATCCCGAGCTCCTACAATGAGCAGTTCTTC CASSLSIPSSYNEQFF
13 TRBJ2-7 NA TRBV19 NA TGTGCCAGTCCGGGCCCAGAGCCGGGCGAGCAGTACTTC CASPGPEPGEQYF
14 TRBJ1-2 NA TRBV12-3/TRBV12-4 TRBD1 TGTGCCAGCAGTTCCGGGACAGGGGGTTTGGGCTACACCTTC CASSSGTGGLGYTF
13 TRBJ2-3 NA TRBV3-1 TRBD2 TGTGCCAGCGCTGCGGGAGGGCCATATACGCAGTATTTT CASAAGGPYTQYF
14 TRBJ1-1 NA TRBV20-1 NA TGCAGTGCTAGGCACCAGGGGATTGGGACTGAAGCTTTCTTT CSARHQGIGTEAFF
14 TRBJ2-7 few TRBV18 NA TGTGCCAGCTCACCGACCAGACAGGCCTACGAGCAGTACTTC CASSPTRQAYEQYF
13 TRBJ2-2 NA TRBV6-8 NA TGTGCCAGCACCCGATGGGTTACCGGGGAGCTGTTTTTT CASTRWVTGELFF
14 TRBJ2-7 many TRBV7-9 NA TGTGCCAGCAGCTTAGCGGGAGCTCTCTACGAGCAGTACTTC CASSLAGALYEQYF
14 TRBJ1-5 few TRBV5-5 NA TGTGCCAGCAGCTTGACAGGGACCAGCCAGCCCCAGCATTTT CASSLTGTSQPQHF
12 TRBJ2-5 many TRBV12-3/TRBV12-4 NA TGTGCCAGCAGTTCCGCAACAAAGACCCAGTACTTC CASSSATKTQYF
15 TRBJ1-6 NA TRBV4-3 NA TGCGCCAGCAGCCAGCGACCCGAGGGGAATTCACCCCTCCACTTT CASSQRPEGNSPLHF
16 TRBJ2-1 NA TRBV7-9 NA TGTGCCAGCAGCTTACTCGGGGGCAGCTCCTACAATGAGCAGTTCTTC CASSLLGGSSYNEQFF
12 TRBJ1-2 NA TRBV30 TRBD1 TGTGCCTGGAGCGGACAGGGCTATGGCTACACCTTC CAWSGQGYGYTF
15 TRBJ2-1 few TRBV12-3/TRBV12-4 TRBD2 TGTGCCAGCAGGCAGGGACTAGCGGACTATAATGAGCAGTTCTTC CASRQGLADYNEQFF
16 TRBJ2-5 few TRBV15 NA TGTGCCACCAGCAGAGATCGGGGGTGGAGTATGGAGACCCAGTACTTC CATSRDRGWSMETQYF